Listed here are 32 T cell receptor beta chains from one sample, sequenced in a study of cytotoxic CD8 clonotypes in ibrutinib-treated CLL. Assay: immunoSEQ multiplex PCR; the TCRdb copy retains only in-frame clones and omits some. Here the sample spans approximately 170,000 clones, over 75% being singletons. Source: PBMCs, taken at disease progression, from a patient treated with ibrutinib. These receptor sequences come from a human donor with chronic lymphocytic leukemia.

CDR3 protein: CASSASPGLVPNEQFF. The CDR3 DNA reads as TGTGCCAGTAGTGCGTCACCGGGACTAGTGCCCAATGAGCAGTTCTTC. This rearrangement joins TRBV19 to TRBJ2-1; 8 bases agree with TRBD2. Germline V lookup: CDR1 LNHDA, CDR2 SQIVND (reference sequence). CDR3 length equals 16 residues. With V trimmed by 5 bases and J by 6 bases, 12 bases remained unmatched.

The J gene is TRBJ1-5, the V gene TRBV18, with 8 nucleotides matching TRBD1. This CDR3 is built from 14 residues. With V trimmed by 3 bases and J by 3 bases, 1 base remained unmatched. CDR1 and CDR2 from the germline V gene are KGHSH and LQKENI. The CDR3: CASSPTGVNQPQHF. The DNA of the CDR3 is TGTGCCAGCTCACCGACAGGGGTCAATCAGCCCCAGCATTTT.

The rearrangement links TRBV6-1 to TRBJ2-6; D is undetermined. Trimming left V 7 bases short and J 2 bases short, with 0 bases between. Germline CDR1 MNHNS, CDR2 SASEGT. This CDR3 is built from 11 residues. CDR3: CASTGANVLTF. The CDR3 bases are TGTGCCAGCACTGGGGCCAACGTCCTGACTTTC.

This clone occurred once. The chain uses TRBV2 and TRBJ2-7, with 8 bases lining up with TRBD1. In germline, CDR1 is SNHLY, CDR2 FYNNEI. V dropped 7 bases and J dropped 3; count of bases not matched to a gene: 8. The CDR3 consists of 14 residues. The CDR3: CASNGGTGSYEQYF. CDR3 in DNA: TGTGCCAGCAATGGTGGGACAGGAAGCTACGAGCAGTACTTC.

The chain employs TRBV15 and TRBJ2-6, with TRBD2 matching 9 bases. The CDR3 extends over 19 amino acids. The V gene's germline CDR1 is LNHNV and CDR2 YYDKDF (reference sequence). The ends lost 4 bases at V and 0 bases at J; junction bases unmatched: 10. The CDR3 DNA sequence: TGTGCCACCAGCAAACGCAGCGGGACTAGCAGCTCTGGGGCCAACGTCCTGACTTTC. Encoded protein: CATSKRSGTSSSGANVLTF.

The V gene is TRBV11-3, the J gene TRBJ1-4; no clear D. Germline V lookup: CDR1 SGHNT, CDR2 YENEEA. Trimming took off 2 bases at V and 0 bases at J, with 7 bases between the two ends. The length of the CDR3 is 15 residues. For the CDR3, the DNA is TGTGCCAGCAGCTTAAGCACCTCAACTAATGAAAAACTGTTTTTT. Translating gives CASSLSTSTNEKLFF.

This sequence joins TRBV7-2 and TRBJ2-3; 9 nucleotides line up with TRBD2. This CDR3 is built from 14 residues. The germline gives CDR1 SGHTA, CDR2 FQGNSA. J lost 13 bases, V lost 3 bases, and 11 bases had no gene match. CDR3 coding DNA: TGTGCCAGCAGCTTTTCGTGGATTAGCGGGAGCGAGTATTTT. This gives the protein CASSFSWISGSEYF.

This chain connects TRBV7-9 to TRBJ1-1; possibly TRBD1 for D (5 bases). V was pared by 1 base and J by 4 bases, with 13 bases between. There are 15 residues in the CDR3. Per the germline V gene, CDR1 is SEHNR and CDR2 is FQNEAQ (reference sequence). The CDR3 DNA follows: TGTGCCAGCAGCTTAGACCAGGGTACGAGCACTGAAGCTTTCTTT. Its translation: CASSLDQGTSTEAFF.

This sequence joins TRBV6-5 and TRBJ2-7; the D call may be TRBD1 or TRBD2 (5 bases each). CDR1 is MNHEY and CDR2 is SVGAGI in the germline V gene. V was shortened by 5 bases and J by 3 bases, with 11 bases between the two germline ends. The CDR3 spans 13 residues. This CDR3 reads CASSQTGGYEQYF. The CDR3 coding sequence is TGTGCCAGCAGTCAAACAGGAGGCTACGAGCAGTACTTC.

This clone was counted only a few times. The chain recombines TRBV2 with TRBJ2-1; perhaps TRBD2 as D (6 bases). Between the trimmed V and J ends, which lost 7 bases and 10 bases, there was a span of 14 bases. Per the germline V gene, CDR1 is SNHLY and CDR2 is FYNNEI. The CDR3 has 12 amino acids. As DNA, the CDR3 is TGTGCCAGCACCTGGGGGGTGTCGGAGCAGTTCTTC. Amino acids: CASTWGVSEQFF.

The chain recombines TRBV19 with TRBJ1-1; the D is unclear. The germline CDR1 and CDR2 sequences are LNHDA and SQIVND (reference sequence). The CDR3 consists of 14 residues. V was trimmed by 4 bases and J by 8 bases, leaving 17 bases between them. CDR3: CASSTGDRVPEAFF. CDR3 nucleotide sequence: TGTGCCAGTAGTACCGGGGATAGGGTTCCCGAAGCTTTCTTT.

This rearrangement joins TRBV19 to TRBJ2-6; a weak D match, TRBD2 (5 bases). V lost 2 bases and J 4 bases, leaving 12 bases between the germline ends. Germline CDR1 LNHDA, CDR2 SQIVND (reference sequence). The CDR3 loop spans 16 amino acids. The DNA of the CDR3 is TGTGCCAGTAGTATAATAGCGCCCCGCGGGGCCAACGTCCTGACTTTC. Residues: CASSIIAPRGANVLTF. The complete variable domain, with remaining parts taken from reference TRBV19 and TRBJ2-6, reads DGGITQSPKYLFRKEGQNVTLSCEQNLNHDAMYWYRQDPGQGLRLIYYSQIVNDFQKGDIAEGYSVSREKKESFPLTVTSAQKNPTAFYLCASSIIAPRGANVLTFGAGSRLTVL.

CDR3 sequence: CASSLLQGANGYTF. CDR3 sequence (DNA): TGTGCCAGCAGCTTATTACAGGGGGCAAATGGCTACACCTTC. The chain recombines TRBV7-8 with TRBJ1-2; 9 bases are a match to TRBD1. V lost 2 bases, J lost 6 bases, and 4 bases stayed unmatched. In germline, CDR1 is SGHVS, CDR2 FQNEAQ. There are 14 residues in the CDR3.

This rearrangement joins TRBV5-1 to TRBJ2-5; 9 bases match TRBD2. J was trimmed by 1 base and V by 4 bases; bases with no gene match: 8. The CDR3 consists of 16 residues. Per germline, CDR1 SGHRS and CDR2 YFSETQ. CDR3 protein: CASSGSGRYTQETQYF. The DNA for the CDR3 is TGCGCCAGCAGCGGGAGCGGGAGGTACACCCAAGAGACCCAGTACTTC.

The sample holds one count of this clone. V usage is TRBV12-5 and J usage is TRBJ2-7; D remains ambiguous. Germline CDR1 is LGHNT and CDR2 is FRNRAP. V was cut by 9 bases and J by 7 bases, with 13 bases left in between. This CDR3 comprises 11 residues. The chain's CDR3 is CASASTWEQYF. For the CDR3, the DNA is TGTGCTAGCGCCTCAACGTGGGAGCAGTACTTC.

The rearrangement uses TRBV5-1 and TRBJ1-1; no definite D call. The CDR3 has 15 amino acids. The V end lost 0 bases, the J end lost 3 bases, and 12 bases lay between the germline ends. Germline V gene lookup returns CDR1 SGHRS and CDR2 YFSETQ. CDR3 nucleotide sequence: TGCGCCAGCAGCTTGGAGGAGGAGGTCTACACTGAAGCTTTCTTT. It yields the protein CASSLEEEVYTEAFF.

Relative to its sample, this clone is medium-sized (0.01 to 0.1%). This chain connects TRBV29-1 to TRBJ1-5, with D maybe TRBD1 (5 bases). Germline V gene data show CDR1 as SQVTM and CDR2 as ANQGSEA. CDR3 length: 13 residues. Trimming took 6 bases from V and 7 from J, leaving 16 bases between them. DNA of the CDR3: TGCAGCGTCAAGATCAGGGACGGGCAGCCCCAGCATTTT. Translated, it gives CSVKIRDGQPQHF.

The chain joins TRBV7-8 to TRBJ1-1; 8 bases agree with TRBD1. Germline trimming cut 4 bases from V and 6 bases from J; bases unmatched to any gene: 7. Looked up from germline, CDR1 is SGHVS and CDR2 is FQNEAQ. The CDR3 has 14 amino acids. CDR3 in DNA: TGTGCCAGCAGCTCCCGGACAGGGTTCTCTGAAGCTTTCTTT. Encoded protein: CASSSRTGFSEAFF.

This clone was counted once. The chain joins TRBV6-5 to TRBJ2-3, with 11 nucleotides matching TRBD2. CDR1 and CDR2 from the germline V gene are MNHEY and SVGAGI. The CDR3 has 16 residues. With 0 bases clipped from V and 8 bases from J, the junction kept 7 bases outside the gene matches. For the CDR3, the DNA is TGTGCCAGCAGTTACTCTACTAGCGGGAGTAGTGTTACGCAGTATTTT. As protein: CASSYSTSGSSVTQYF.

The V call is TRBV2, the J call TRBJ1-5; D remains unclear. The CDR3 is 16 amino acids. Germline CDR1 is SNHLY and CDR2 is FYNNEI. Trimming removed 7 bases from V and 0 bases from J, with 16 bases in between. CDR3 nucleotide sequence: TGTGCCAGCAAGGAAAGGCAGCCCAATAGCAATCAGCCCCAGCATTTT. It codes for CASKERQPNSNQPQHF.

The chain joins TRBV6-5 to TRBJ2-3, with 7 bases lining up with TRBD2. Per the germline V gene, CDR1 is MNHEY and CDR2 is SVGAGI. V gave up 2 bases and J gave up 1 base; unmatched junction bases: 6. The CDR3 sequence is 16 residues long. CDR3 loop: CASSYNRGGGTDTQYF. CDR3 in DNA: TGTGCCAGCAGTTACAATAGGGGAGGGGGCACAGATACGCAGTATTTT.

This chain links TRBV28 with TRBJ2-5; D is uncertain. There are 16 residues in the CDR3. Germline lookup yields CDR1 MDHEN and CDR2 SYDVKM. V lost 1 base and J lost 5, with 17 bases in between. The CDR3 DNA follows: TGTGCCAGCAGTTTATCCGCTAGAAAGGCATGGGAGACCCAGTACTTC. Encoded protein: CASSLSARKAWETQYF.

Worth noting for this clone: At one end, the junction sequence differs from germline, possibly due to a read error. J is TRBJ2-3 and V is TRBV7-7; perhaps D is TRBD1 or TRBD2 (5 bases each). The CDR3 is 16 residues long. Germline V gene lookup returns CDR1 SSHAT and CDR2 FNYEAQ (reference sequence). The CDR3 protein is CASSLVPGRSTDTQYF. The DNA for the CDR3 is TGTGCTAGCAGCTTAGTTCCGGGACGAAGCACAGATACGCAGTATTTT.

The chain has TRBV7-8 and TRBJ2-1; D gene unclear. Trimming removed 7 bases from V and 0 bases from J, with 16 bases in between. There are 16 residues in the CDR3. Germline V gene lookup returns CDR1 SGHVS and CDR2 FQNEAQ. CDR3 loop: CASNPTAVSSYNEQFF. In DNA form, the CDR3 reads TGTGCCAGCAACCCAACGGCGGTCAGCTCCTACAATGAGCAGTTCTTC.

The CDR3 sequence: CASSQDALADLLHEQYF. CDR3 DNA sequence: TGCGCCAGCAGCCAAGACGCCCTAGCGGATCTTCTCCACGAGCAGTACTTC. The rearrangement joins TRBV4-1 to TRBJ2-5, with 7 bases identical to TRBD2. The J call may be mistaken, given a closer DNA end match to TRBJ2-7. Germline CDR1 is MGHRA and CDR2 is YSYEKL. The length of the CDR3 is 17 residues.

The chain combines TRBV4-2 with TRBJ1-2; D is undetermined. The CDR3 has 13 residues. V shed 5 bases and J shed 1 base, with 8 bases lying between them. Germline CDR1 LGHNA, CDR2 YNFKEQ. CDR3 bases: TGTGCCAGCAGCAGCACAGTTAACTATGGCTACACCTTC. This sequence encodes CASSSTVNYGYTF.

The chain is built from TRBV7-2 and TRBJ1-1; possibly TRBD1 for D (6 bases). CDR3 length: 14 residues. CDR1 and CDR2 (germline): SGHTA, FQGNSA. Trimming cost V 5 bases and J 0 bases, with 10 bases left between them. This CDR3 is CASSLQGLNTEAFF. CDR3 DNA: TGTGCCAGCAGCCTACAGGGACTGAACACTGAAGCTTTCTTT.

This clone was seen just once. The chain has TRBV30 and TRBJ1-5; perhaps TRBD1 as D (6 bases). The CDR3 covers 16 residues. Germline V CDR1 and CDR2: GTSNPN, SVGIG (reference sequence). V was shortened by 0 bases and J by 2 bases, with 14 bases between the two germline ends. Here the CDR3 reads CAWSVPGDWGNQPQHF. In DNA, the CDR3 is TGTGCCTGGAGTGTACCAGGGGACTGGGGCAATCAGCCCCAGCATTTT.

The rearrangement links TRBV7-2 to TRBJ2-2; a possible D gene is TRBD1 (6 bases). Trimming left V 4 bases short and J 6 bases short, with 21 bases between. Germline-derived CDR1 and CDR2 are SGHTA and FQGNSA. This CDR3 region has 17 residues. The CDR3 here is CASSSRGVGAPPGELFF. CDR3 DNA: TGTGCCAGCAGCTCTCGCGGCGTGGGGGCCCCCCCCGGGGAGCTGTTTTTT.

The chain has TRBV11-2 and TRBJ2-1; no clear D gene. Germline lookup yields CDR1 SGHAT and CDR2 FQNNGV. V lost 3 bases to trimming and J lost 0 bases, with 9 bases between them. This CDR3 spans 15 amino acids. The CDR3 nucleotides read TGTGCCAGCAGCTTCGGCGGAAGCTCCTACAATGAGCAGTTCTTC. This translates into CASSFGGSSYNEQFF.

This clone appeared once. The chain carries TRBV5-1 and TRBJ2-7, with D possibly being TRBD1 (6 bases). The CDR3 totals 14 residues. CDR1 SGHRS and CDR2 YFSETQ come from the germline V gene. V was pared by 4 bases and J by 3 bases, with 14 bases between. CDR3 amino acids: CASSPRDNNYEQYF. The DNA for the CDR3 is TGCGCCAGCAGCCCCCGGGACAATAACTACGAGCAGTACTTC.

This clone rates as medium-sized. This sequence joins TRBV18 and TRBJ1-4; 10 nucleotides align to TRBD1. The germline CDR1 and CDR2 sequences are KGHSH and LQKENI. This CDR3 region has 14 residues. The trim removed 2 bases at V and 12 bases at J, leaving 6 bases unmatched. In DNA, the CDR3 is TGTGCCAGCTCACCAGCCCGGGACAGGGGAGAACTGTTTTTT. Translating gives CASSPARDRGELFF.